The rows below give T cell receptor beta chains drawn from one sample of a study of cytomegalovirus exposure and HLA in healthy donors. TCRdb's copy holds only in-frame clones and misses some; the assay was immunoSEQ multiplex PCR. The sample lists about 55,000 clones, roughly 77% occurring once. The sequenced sample consisted of PBMCs. These receptors originate from a female donor in good health and CMV-seronegative. Both conserved end residues are part of each CDR3. D genes are given only for firm matches.

v_call: TRBV7-9; d_call: TRBD1; cdr3_aa: CASSLALTGNSNQPQHF
v_call: TRBV7-9; d_call: NA; cdr3_aa: CASSPSYYDSGEQFF
v_call: TRBV19; d_call: NA; cdr3_aa: CASSILSRGFNQPQHF
v_call: TRBV15; d_call: NA; cdr3_aa: CATSAWPGSLQETQYF
v_call: TRBV11-1; d_call: NA; cdr3_aa: CASSLGPGAGANVLTF
v_call: TRBV4-3; d_call: TRBD2; cdr3_aa: CASSQDTHGGEQYF
v_call: TRBV9; d_call: NA; cdr3_aa: CASSVDPFVREQFF
v_call: TRBV10-3; d_call: NA; cdr3_aa: CAISPDPGGGLYNEQFF
v_call: TRBV6-5; d_call: TRBD1; cdr3_aa: CASNSLAGDRGGYTF
v_call: TRBV28; d_call: TRBD1; cdr3_aa: CASRAQGARGEQYF
v_call: TRBV27; d_call: TRBD1; cdr3_aa: CASSLYTGVRNEQYF
v_call: TRBV19; d_call: TRBD2; cdr3_aa: CASSSSGRSTYEQYF
v_call: TRBV28; d_call: NA; cdr3_aa: CASSLPDRTDTQYF
v_call: TRBV30; d_call: TRBD1; cdr3_aa: CAWGQGSGNTIYF
v_call: TRBV2; d_call: NA; cdr3_aa: CASSEESSGYEQYF
v_call: TRBV28; d_call: TRBD1; cdr3_aa: CASSLFRGRRKLFF
v_call: TRBV4-3; d_call: NA; cdr3_aa: CASSRDILGSYEQYF
v_call: TRBV5-1; d_call: NA; cdr3_aa: CASSLVPGGDYGYTF
v_call: TRBV7-9; d_call: NA; cdr3_aa: CASSSLTDTQYF
v_call: TRBV9; d_call: TRBD2; cdr3_aa: CASSGERTSGGGFTDTQYF
v_call: TRBV28; d_call: TRBD2; cdr3_aa: CASSSPLAGSSTDTQYF
v_call: TRBV9; d_call: NA; cdr3_aa: CASSVEGGVTGDGYTF
v_call: TRBV19; d_call: NA; cdr3_aa: CASSQADEQFF
v_call: TRBV2; d_call: TRBD1; cdr3_aa: CASGRDRGYNEQFF
v_call: TRBV9; d_call: NA; cdr3_aa: CASSVAGADYEQYF
v_call: TRBV4-1; d_call: TRBD1; cdr3_aa: CASSQDPSRGQSTEAFF